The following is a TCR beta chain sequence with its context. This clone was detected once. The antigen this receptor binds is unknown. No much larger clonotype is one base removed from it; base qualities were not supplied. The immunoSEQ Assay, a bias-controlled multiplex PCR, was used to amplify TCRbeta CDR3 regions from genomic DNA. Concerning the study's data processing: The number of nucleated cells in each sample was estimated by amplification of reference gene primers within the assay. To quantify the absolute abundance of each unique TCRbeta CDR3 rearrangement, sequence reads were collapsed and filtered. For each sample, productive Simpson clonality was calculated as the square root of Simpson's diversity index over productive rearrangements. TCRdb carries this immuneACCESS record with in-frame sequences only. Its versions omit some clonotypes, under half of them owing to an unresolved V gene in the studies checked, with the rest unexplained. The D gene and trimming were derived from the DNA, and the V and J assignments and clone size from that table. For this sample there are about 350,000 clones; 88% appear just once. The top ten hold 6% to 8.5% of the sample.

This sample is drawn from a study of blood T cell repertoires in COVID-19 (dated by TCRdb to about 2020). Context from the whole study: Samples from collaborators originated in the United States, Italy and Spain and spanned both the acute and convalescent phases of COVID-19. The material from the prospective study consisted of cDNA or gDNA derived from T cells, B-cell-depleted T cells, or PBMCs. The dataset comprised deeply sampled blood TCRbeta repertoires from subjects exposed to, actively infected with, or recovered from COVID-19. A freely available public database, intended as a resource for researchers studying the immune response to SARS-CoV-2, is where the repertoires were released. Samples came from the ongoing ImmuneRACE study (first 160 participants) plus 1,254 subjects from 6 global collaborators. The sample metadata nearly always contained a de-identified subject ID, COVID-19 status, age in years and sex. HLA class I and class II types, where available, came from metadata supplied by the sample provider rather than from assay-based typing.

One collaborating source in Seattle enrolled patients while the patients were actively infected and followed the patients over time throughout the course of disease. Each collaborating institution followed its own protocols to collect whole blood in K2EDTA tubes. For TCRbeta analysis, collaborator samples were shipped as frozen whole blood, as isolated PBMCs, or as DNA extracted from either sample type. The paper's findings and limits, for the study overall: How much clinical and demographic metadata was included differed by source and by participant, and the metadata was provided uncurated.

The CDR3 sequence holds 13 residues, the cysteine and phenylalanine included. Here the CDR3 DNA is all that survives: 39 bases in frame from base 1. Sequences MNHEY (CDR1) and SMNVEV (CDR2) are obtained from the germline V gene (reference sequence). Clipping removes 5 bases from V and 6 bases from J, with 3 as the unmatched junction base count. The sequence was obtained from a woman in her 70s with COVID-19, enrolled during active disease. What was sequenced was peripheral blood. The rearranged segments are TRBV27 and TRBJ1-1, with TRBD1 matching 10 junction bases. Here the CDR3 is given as CASSDRGHAEAFF. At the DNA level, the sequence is TGTGCCAGCAGTGACAGGGGGCATGCTGAAGCTTTCTTT.